This TCR beta chain was sequenced in a study of beta chain features in type 1 diabetes. Notes on the study in general: VDJ junctions in type 1 diabetes patients carried more deletions and fewer insertions.

This clone was observed a few times. What it recognizes is unknown. The sequenced template was cDNA made from the entire isolated RNA. This table comes from immunoSEQ multiplex PCR, and its TCRdb copy is limited to in-frame clones, with some not included. This repertoire shows 970,000 or so clones, roughly a sixth found once; its top ten account for around 0.02%. V was shortened by 0 bases and J by 5 bases, with 7 bases between the two germline ends. The CDR3 has 13 amino acids. Germline lookup yields CDR1 LGHNA and CDR2 YSLEER. V gene TRBV4-3 combines with J gene TRBJ1-2; D is unclear. Sequenced sample: naive CD4+ T cells from blood. This receptor was identified in a woman between 18 and 29 years old in good health. CDR3 DNA: TGCGCCAGCAGCCAAGAAACGGATTATGGCTACACCTTC. Protein sequence: CASSQETDYGYTF.